The rows below give T cell receptor beta chains drawn from one sample of a study of beta chain features in type 1 diabetes. The protocol was immunoSEQ multiplex PCR, while the TCRdb copy is restricted to in-frame clones and leaves out a portion. In the table there are 900,000 or so clones, about a sixth of which are singletons. The sequenced sample was naive CD4+ T cells from blood. These receptor sequences come from a woman aged 18-29 years in good health. Each CDR3 is given with its conserved first and last residue. D genes are given only for firm matches. Clone sizes are given selectively: once, few, many, or a class where the clone is expanded.

V gene: TRBV2
J gene: TRBJ1-2
clone size: NA
D gene: NA
CDR3 protein: CASSETGTINYGYTF
CDR3 DNA: TGTGCCAGCAGTGAGACAGGCACTATTAACTATGGCTACACCTTC

V gene: TRBV4-2
J gene: TRBJ2-3
clone size: few
D gene: TRBD1
CDR3 protein: CASSQGTGRTISTDTQYF
CDR3 DNA: TGTGCCAGCAGCCAAGGGACAGGGAGAACTATCAGCACAGATACGCAGTATTTT

V gene: TRBV2
J gene: TRBJ2-1
clone size: few
D gene: NA
CDR3 protein: CASLRGGNSYNEQFF
CDR3 DNA: TGTGCCAGCCTTAGAGGGGGGAACTCCTACAATGAGCAGTTCTTC

V gene: TRBV7-2
J gene: TRBJ2-5
clone size: few
D gene: TRBD1
CDR3 protein: CASREKGQQETQYF
CDR3 DNA: TGTGCCAGCAGAGAAAAGGGACAGCAAGAGACCCAGTACTTC

V gene: TRBV5-1
J gene: TRBJ2-5
clone size: NA
D gene: NA
CDR3 protein: CASSLGVGRQETQYF
CDR3 DNA: TGCGCCAGCAGCTTGGGGGTCGGCCGGCAAGAGACCCAGTACTTC

V gene: TRBV4-2
J gene: TRBJ2-3
clone size: few
D gene: NA
CDR3 protein: CASSRKIDTETTDTQYF
CDR3 DNA: TGTGCCAGCAGCCGAAAGATCGACACAGAAACCACAGATACGCAGTATTTT

V gene: TRBV19
J gene: TRBJ1-5
clone size: few
D gene: TRBD1
CDR3 protein: CASSMFPTGVVNQPQHF
CDR3 DNA: TGTGCCAGTAGTATGTTCCCGACAGGGGTCGTCAATCAGCCCCAGCATTTT

V gene: TRBV28
J gene: TRBJ2-1
clone size: few
D gene: NA
CDR3 protein: CASSPTVTRRDHSYNEQFF
CDR3 DNA: TGTGCCAGCAGTCCGACAGTGACGAGGCGAGACCACTCCTACAATGAGCAGTTCTTC

V gene: TRBV4-2
J gene: TRBJ1-5
clone size: few
D gene: TRBD1
CDR3 protein: CASSQDISGPGGQPQHF
CDR3 DNA: TGTGCCAGCAGCCAAGATATTTCGGGGCCAGGGGGTCAGCCCCAGCATTTT

V gene: TRBV4-2
J gene: TRBJ1-1
clone size: NA
D gene: NA
CDR3 protein: CASSQVQAPNTEAFF
CDR3 DNA: TGTGCCAGCAGCCAAGTTCAGGCACCGAACACTGAAGCTTTCTTT

V gene: TRBV7-2
J gene: TRBJ2-1
clone size: NA
D gene: NA
CDR3 protein: CASSFRNEQFF
CDR3 DNA: TGTGCCAGCAGCTTCCGTAATGAGCAGTTCTTC

V gene: TRBV7-8
J gene: TRBJ2-1
clone size: NA
D gene: TRBD2
CDR3 protein: CASSLWYVSGTFDNEQFF
CDR3 DNA: TGTGCCAGCAGCTTATGGTATGTGAGCGGGACCTTCGACAATGAGCAGTTCTTC

V gene: TRBV29-1
J gene: TRBJ2-7
clone size: NA
D gene: NA
CDR3 protein: CSVSVGGGGYEQYF
CDR3 DNA: TGCAGCGTTTCTGTGGGAGGAGGGGGGTACGAGCAGTACTTC

V gene: TRBV20-1
J gene: TRBJ2-7
clone size: NA
D gene: NA
CDR3 protein: CSANRAYEQYF
CDR3 DNA: TGCAGTGCCAACAGGGCCTACGAGCAGTACTTC

V gene: TRBV6-1
J gene: TRBJ2-7
clone size: few
D gene: NA
CDR3 protein: CASRTGTLYEQYF
CDR3 DNA: TGTGCCAGCAGGACCGGGACACTCTACGAGCAGTACTTC

V gene: TRBV7-2
J gene: TRBJ2-7
clone size: NA
D gene: TRBD1
CDR3 protein: CASSLGTGGPSYEQYF
CDR3 DNA: TGTGCCAGCAGCTTAGGTACAGGGGGTCCCTCCTACGAGCAGTACTTC

V gene: TRBV18
J gene: TRBJ1-2
clone size: few
D gene: NA
CDR3 protein: CASSPMDGDYGYTF
CDR3 DNA: TGTGCCAGCTCACCAATGGACGGGGACTATGGCTACACCTTC

V gene: TRBV10-3
J gene: TRBJ1-1
clone size: NA
D gene: TRBD1
CDR3 protein: CAIAGGLETEAFF
CDR3 DNA: TGTGCCATCGCAGGGGGCCTGGAAACTGAAGCTTTCTTT

V gene: TRBV28
J gene: TRBJ2-5
clone size: few
D gene: TRBD1
CDR3 protein: CASRNAGTGMRETQYF
CDR3 DNA: TGTGCCAGCAGAAATGCCGGGACAGGGATGAGAGAGACCCAGTACTTC

V gene: TRBV7-8
J gene: TRBJ2-1
clone size: NA
D gene: NA
CDR3 protein: CASSLAGAGATYNEQFF
CDR3 DNA: TGTGCCAGCAGCTTAGCGGGGGCAGGTGCCACCTACAATGAGCAGTTCTTC

V gene: TRBV4-2
J gene: TRBJ2-7
clone size: NA
D gene: TRBD2
CDR3 protein: CASSLTSGSATLTFYEQYF
CDR3 DNA: TGTGCCAGCAGCCTAACTAGCGGGAGCGCAACCTTAACGTTCTACGAGCAGTACTTC

V gene: TRBV27
J gene: TRBJ2-7
clone size: NA
D gene: TRBD2
CDR3 protein: CASSRGGGLVDYEQYF
CDR3 DNA: TGTGCCAGCAGTCGCGGCGGGGGGTTGGTGGACTACGAGCAGTACTTC

V gene: TRBV28
J gene: TRBJ2-1
clone size: NA
D gene: NA
CDR3 protein: CASKHYNEQFF
CDR3 DNA: TGTGCCAGCAAGCATTACAATGAGCAGTTCTTC

V gene: TRBV28
J gene: TRBJ2-1
clone size: few
D gene: TRBD2
CDR3 protein: CASSLVSGRAGYNEQFF
CDR3 DNA: TGTGCCAGCAGTTTAGTCAGCGGGAGGGCCGGCTACAATGAGCAGTTCTTC

V gene: TRBV5-6
J gene: TRBJ1-2
clone size: NA
D gene: NA
CDR3 protein: CASSSKVYGYTF
CDR3 DNA: TGTGCCAGCAGCTCGAAAGTTTATGGCTACACCTTC

V gene: TRBV7-8
J gene: TRBJ1-2
clone size: NA
D gene: NA
CDR3 protein: CASSPIKQWGYGYTF
CDR3 DNA: TGTGCCAGCAGCCCAATAAAACAATGGGGCTATGGCTACACCTTC

V gene: TRBV20-1
J gene: TRBJ2-7
clone size: few
D gene: NA
CDR3 protein: CSARKEYEQYF
CDR3 DNA: TGCAGTGCTAGAAAGGAGTACGAGCAGTACTTC

V gene: TRBV19
J gene: TRBJ2-3
clone size: NA
D gene: TRBD2
CDR3 protein: CASSRSGRGTDTQYF
CDR3 DNA: TGTGCCAGTAGCAGAAGCGGGAGGGGAACAGATACGCAGTATTTT

V gene: TRBV5-4
J gene: TRBJ2-7
clone size: few
D gene: TRBD2
CDR3 protein: CASRLGGGVLAAGYEQYF
CDR3 DNA: TGTGCCAGCCGGCTTGGCGGCGGCGTGTTAGCAGCGGGATACGAGCAGTACTTC

V gene: TRBV5-1
J gene: TRBJ1-2
clone size: few
D gene: NA
CDR3 protein: CASSLVKDSPYGYTF
CDR3 DNA: TGCGCCAGCAGCTTGGTAAAGGACAGCCCCTATGGCTACACCTTC

V gene: TRBV5-1
J gene: TRBJ2-5
clone size: few
D gene: TRBD2
CDR3 protein: CASRSLAVQETQYF
CDR3 DNA: TGCGCCAGCAGAAGTCTAGCGGTCCAAGAGACCCAGTACTTC

V gene: TRBV4-2
J gene: TRBJ1-5
clone size: few
D gene: TRBD1
CDR3 protein: CASSQVTGSGNQPQHF
CDR3 DNA: TGTGCCAGCAGCCAAGTGACAGGGTCGGGCAATCAGCCCCAGCATTTT

V gene: TRBV15
J gene: TRBJ2-1
clone size: few
D gene: NA
CDR3 protein: CATSRDQSAYEQFF
CDR3 DNA: TGTGCCACCAGCAGAGATCAATCAGCATATGAGCAGTTCTTC

V gene: TRBV18
J gene: TRBJ2-3
clone size: NA
D gene: NA
CDR3 protein: CASSRGSTDTQYF
CDR3 DNA: TGTGCCAGCTCCCGCGGAAGCACAGATACGCAGTATTTT

V gene: TRBV11-2
J gene: TRBJ2-1
clone size: few
D gene: TRBD2
CDR3 protein: CASSTGTSGRAFSHGEQFF
CDR3 DNA: TGTGCCAGCAGCACCGGGACTAGCGGGAGGGCCTTTTCTCACGGTGAGCAGTTCTTC

V gene: TRBV7-2
J gene: TRBJ2-7
clone size: NA
D gene: TRBD1
CDR3 protein: CASSLGPGQTYEQYF
CDR3 DNA: TGTGCCAGCAGCTTAGGGCCGGGACAGACCTACGAGCAGTACTTC